These 31 T cell receptor beta chains came from one sample sequenced in a study of molecular identifiers for immune sequencing clone quantification. TCRdb re-called the PCR reads with MiXCR, one entry per CDR3 protein. The sample lists approximately 670,000 distinct CDR3 sequences; 15% to 20% were seen once. Sequenced input: naive CD8+ T cells from blood, with Jurkat cell RNA spiked in. This sample's subset: FACS-sorted CD8+CD4-CCR7+CD45RA+ naive T cells. These receptors all stem from a human donor in good health. Some libraries in this study had Jurkat cell RNA spiked in.

This clonotype was found many times. This chain connects TRBV5-4 to TRBJ1-6; TRBD1 is a possible D gene (5 bases). Germline-derived CDR1 and CDR2 are SGHNT and YYREEE (reference sequence). V was pared by 2 bases and J by 0 bases, with 15 bases between. This CDR3 is 18 amino acids long. The CDR3 loop reads CASSFGQGPSSYNSPLHF. DNA of the CDR3: TGTGCCAGCAGCTTCGGCCAGGGACCAAGCTCCTATAATTCACCCCTCCACTTT.

This clonotype was observed many times. This chain joins TRBV9 and TRBJ1-5, with D perhaps TRBD1 (5 bases). This CDR3 region has 14 residues. The germline V and J ends were trimmed by 5 bases and 9 bases, with 18 bases remaining between them. Germline lookup yields CDR1 SGDLS and CDR2 YYNGEE. The CDR3 sequence is CASSAEGINSPQHF. The CDR3 nucleotides are TGTGCCAGCAGTGCAGAGGGGATCAATTCGCCCCAGCATTTT.

This clonotype was observed at least ten times. The gene calls are TRBV2 and TRBJ2-1; 9 bases fit TRBD1. This CDR3 has 12 residues. CDR1 and CDR2 (germline): SNHLY, FYNNEI. Germline trimming cut 6 bases from V and 9 bases from J; bases unmatched to any gene: 3. The CDR3 DNA sequence: TGTGCCAGCAGGTACAGGGGGCTTGAGCAGTTCTTC. Translated, it gives CASRYRGLEQFF. Drawing the rest from reference TRBV2 and TRBJ2-1, the complete variable domain is EPEVTQTPSHQVTQMGQEVILRCVPISNHLYFYWYRQILGQKVEFLVSFYNNEISEKSEIFDDQFSVERPDGSNFTLKIRSTKLEDSAMYFCASRYRGLEQFFGPGTRLTVL.

This clonotype was found many times. The chain employs TRBV7-9 and TRBJ1-2; D is unresolved. CDR1 and CDR2 (germline): SEHNR, FQNEAQ (reference sequence). Trimming removed 2 bases at V and 4 bases at J, with 14 bases between. The CDR3 totals 15 residues. CDR3 loop: CASSLMVSFAYGYTF. The CDR3 bases are TGTGCCAGCAGCTTAATGGTCAGTTTTGCCTATGGCTACACCTTC.

The chain carries TRBV7-9 and TRBJ1-1, with TRBD1 as a possible D gene (5 bases). Trimming took 10 bases from V and 4 from J, leaving 22 bases between them. CDR1 is SEHNR and CDR2 is FQNEAQ in the germline V gene (reference sequence). This CDR3 spans 15 amino acids. CDR3 protein: CAIRSGPTLSTEAFF. The CDR3 DNA sequence: TGTGCCATCCGATCGGGACCGACGCTGAGCACTGAAGCTTTCTTT.

There are many counts of this clonotype. V usage is TRBV4-3 and J usage is TRBJ1-1; TRBD1 might be the D (6 bases). The germline V gene encodes CDR1 LGHNA and CDR2 YSLEER. The V and J ends lost 0 bases and 7 bases respectively, with 15 bases between them. The CDR3 is 15 residues long. CDR3 sequence: CASSQDLGGAGEAFF. CDR3 bases: TGCGCCAGCAGCCAAGATCTGGGGGGCGCCGGTGAAGCTTTCTTT.

In this sample, this clonotype turned up many times. The CDR3 DNA is TGTGCCAGCAGTAGCCCGGTCTTTAACACTGAAGCTTTCTTT. It translates to CASSSPVFNTEAFF. The chain uses TRBV27 and TRBJ1-1; no firm D call. Germline CDR1 and CDR2: MNHEY and SMNVEV (reference sequence). The CDR3 has 14 residues. Deletions cut 5 bases from V and 2 bases from J, with 12 bases between.

V gene TRBV20-1 combines with J gene TRBJ2-7; 9 bases map to TRBD2. The V segment lost 0 bases and the J segment 3 bases; nucleotides outside the gene matches: 12. The germline V gene has CDR1 DFQATT and CDR2 SNEGSKA (reference sequence). This CDR3 region has 17 residues. The CDR3 DNA sequence: TGCAGTGCTAGAGACGAGTGGCGGGAGGGCCTGCGCTACGAGCAGTACTTC. Translating it yields CSARDEWREGLRYEQYF.

This clonotype has a handful of counts. The rearrangement links TRBV10-2 to TRBJ2-7; D perhaps matches TRBD2 (6 bases). Looked up from germline, CDR1 is WSHSY and CDR2 is SAAADI. Trimming shortened V by 8 bases and J by 0 bases, and 14 bases separated the two germline ends. The CDR3 is made up of 14 amino acids. This CDR3 reads CASQSGGTSYEQYF. The CDR3 DNA sequence: TGCGCCAGCCAATCTGGAGGGACCTCCTACGAGCAGTACTTC.

This clonotype was counted at least ten times. The rearrangement uses TRBV7-9 and TRBJ2-7; 7 bases agree with TRBD1. Germline values: CDR1 SEHNR, CDR2 FQNEAQ (reference sequence). This CDR3 region has 14 residues. J gave up 1 base and V 5 bases, and 5 bases lay outside the gene matches. The CDR3, as DNA: TGTGCCAGCAGCACCGGGACAGCGTCCTACGAGCAGTACTTC. Translation gives CASSTGTASYEQYF. The full variable domain, its missing parts supplied by reference TRBV7-9 and TRBJ2-7, is DTGVSQNPRHKITKRGQNVTFRCDPISEHNRLYWYRQTLGQGPEFLTYFQNEAQLEKSRLLSDRFSAERPKGSFSTLEIQRTEQGDSAMYLCASSTGTASYEQYFGPGTRLTVT.

In this sample, this clonotype turned up many times. The V gene is TRBV29-1, the J gene TRBJ1-1; D remains ambiguous. Germline V CDR1 and CDR2: SQVTM, ANQGSEA. V gave up 4 bases and J gave up 8 bases, with 8 bases separating them. This CDR3 has 10 residues. The CDR3 region is CSVVVQEAFF. DNA of the CDR3: TGCAGCGTTGTGGTGCAGGAAGCTTTCTTT.

This clonotype has ten or more counts. This sequence joins TRBV6-2 or TRBV6-3 and TRBJ2-3; D is uncertain. The germline gives CDR1 MNHEY, CDR2 SVGEGT. CDR3 length: 14 amino acids. V lost 5 bases to trimming and J lost 1 base, with 10 bases between them. CDR3 sequence reads: CASSKILGTDTQYF. CDR3 nucleotide sequence: TGTGCCAGCAGTAAAATTCTCGGCACAGATACGCAGTATTTT.

This clonotype was counted many times. V usage is TRBV4-3 and J usage is TRBJ2-1; 7 bases map to TRBD2. The V segment lost 0 bases and the J segment 7 bases; nucleotides outside the gene matches: 6. CDR3 length: 15 residues. Germline V gives CDR1 LGHNA, CDR2 YSLEER. CDR3 nucleotides: TGCGCCAGCAGCCAAGAAGTTGGCGGGAGTAATGAGCAGTTCTTC. Residues: CASSQEVGGSNEQFF.

This clonotype was counted between two and nine times. The chain is built from TRBV12-3 or TRBV12-4 and TRBJ2-7; no clear D gene. There are 13 residues in the CDR3. The V end was cut by 1 base, the J end by 5 bases, with 9 bases between. The CDR3 DNA is TGTGCCAGCAGTTTAGGGTGGCCCCACGAGCAGTACTTC. It specifies CASSLGWPHEQYF.

The V call is TRBV27, the J call TRBJ2-7; D call uncertain. Trimming removed 5 bases at V and 6 bases at J, with 11 bases between. This CDR3 is 12 amino acids long. CDR1 is MNHEY, CDR2 SMNVEV, per germline (reference sequence). The CDR3 loop is CASSKGFSEQYF. The CDR3 DNA reads TGTGCCAGCAGTAAGGGATTCTCCGAGCAGTACTTC.

This clonotype was counted only a few times. The genes are TRBV19 and TRBJ2-2; perhaps TRBD2 as D (6 bases). The V end lost 0 bases, the J end lost 2 bases, and 13 bases lay between the germline ends. This CDR3 spans 17 amino acids. In germline, CDR1 is LNHDA, CDR2 SQIVND (reference sequence). The CDR3 DNA reads TGTGCCAGTAGTATAGACGGGCGGGGCACTAACACCGGGGAGCTGTTTTTT. It encodes CASSIDGRGTNTGELFF.

This clonotype turned up a few times. The chain recombines TRBV12-3 or TRBV12-4 with TRBJ1-1; no reliable D call. Trimming left V 5 bases short and J 4 bases short, with 11 bases between. The CDR3 runs 13 residues. DNA for the CDR3: TGTGCCAGCAGTCAGGCGTGGAGCACTGAAGCTTTCTTT. Encoded protein: CASSQAWSTEAFF.

This clonotype was recorded at least ten times. The chain's CDR3 is CASSLAPDGHQETQYF. Here the CDR3 DNA reads TGTGCCAGCAGCTTAGCACCGGACGGACACCAAGAGACCCAGTACTTC. The chain couples TRBV7-6 to TRBJ2-5; D not certain. CDR3 length: 16 amino acids. From germline, CDR1 is SGHVS and CDR2 FNYEAQ. The V end was cut by 0 bases, the J end by 0 bases, with 11 bases between.

This clonotype has a handful of counts. V is TRBV24-1 and J is TRBJ2-1, with D possibly being TRBD1 (6 bases). The CDR3 has 15 amino acids. Germline V gene data show CDR1 as KGHDR and CDR2 as SFDVKD. V lost 4 bases, J lost 6 bases, and 15 bases lay in between. CDR3 sequence reads: CATSEPTQGSNEQFF. CDR3 bases: TGTGCCACCAGTGAGCCAACACAGGGATCCAATGAGCAGTTCTTC.

This clonotype was found many times. The CDR3 sequence is CASSVGTGIAGELFF. The CDR3 DNA reads TGTGCCAGTAGTGTCGGGACAGGGATTGCCGGGGAGCTGTTTTTT. The genes are TRBV19 and TRBJ2-2; 9 positions match TRBD1. V lost 5 bases, J lost 6 bases, and 7 bases stayed unmatched. The CDR3 has 15 residues. The germline CDR1 and CDR2 sequences are LNHDA and SQIVND (reference sequence).

With respect to this clonotype: A much larger clone differs from this one at a single base, so this may be a read error. Lacking the conserved final phenylalanine or tryptophan, this CDR3 likely reflects a read error. The gene calls are TRBV7-9 and TRBJ2-5; 9 nucleotides align to TRBD2. The germline V gene encodes CDR1 SEHNR and CDR2 FQNEAQ (reference sequence). CDR3 size: 15 residues. J was trimmed by 5 bases and V by 0 bases; bases with no gene match: 4. Here the CDR3 DNA reads TGTGCCAGCAGCTTAGCTAGCGGGAGCTTCGAGACCCAGTACCTC. Translation gives CASSLASGSFETQYL.

This clonotype came up a few times. The rearrangement uses TRBV9 and TRBJ2-7; a weak D match, TRBD2 (6 bases). This CDR3 has 15 amino acids. Trimming removed 0 bases from V and 0 bases from J, with 10 bases in between. Germline CDR1 SGDLS, CDR2 YYNGEE. The CDR3 region has the DNA TGTGCCAGCAGCGTAGGGGGCGGGACCTCCTACGAGCAGTACTTC. Encoded protein: CASSVGGGTSYEQYF.

This clonotype occurred once. This sequence may be a read error, since a much larger clone differs from it by one base. The chain links TRBV27 to TRBJ2-3; possible D gene TRBD1, 5 bases. This CDR3 spans 15 amino acids. CDR1 is MNHEY and CDR2 is SMNVEV in the germline V gene (reference sequence). CDR3 sequence reads: CAGSLLSRGTDTQYF. CDR3 bases: TGTGCCGGCAGTTTATTGAGCAGGGGCACAGATACGCAGTATTTT.

The sample holds many counts of this clonotype. This chain connects TRBV29-1 to TRBJ1-2, with TRBD1 matching over 7 bases. Germline lookup yields CDR1 SQVTM and CDR2 ANQGSEA. The CDR3 runs to 13 residues. V shed 4 bases and J 6 bases; nucleotides not matched to a gene: 8. The CDR3 bases are TGCAGCGTTGTCCCCCGAGGGGGCGATGGCTACACCTTC. Its translation is CSVVPRGGDGYTF.

This clonotype was seen repeatedly, ten times or more. The V call is TRBV7-9, the J call TRBJ1-2, with 9 bases lining up with TRBD1. The CDR3 has 15 residues. V was pared by 5 bases and J by 8 bases, with 12 bases of the junction left unmatched. Germline lookup yields CDR1 SEHNR and CDR2 FQNEAQ (reference sequence). The CDR3 reads CASSTGTGRSVGYTF. The CDR3 DNA reads TGTGCCAGCAGCACCGGGACAGGGCGGAGTGTAGGCTACACCTTC. Variable domain in full (rest from reference TRBV7-9 and TRBJ1-2): DTGVSQNPRHKITKRGQNVTFRCDPISEHNRLYWYRQTLGQGPEFLTYFQNEAQLEKSRLLSDRFSAERPKGSFSTLEIQRTEQGDSAMYLCASSTGTGRSVGYTFGSGTRLTVV.

This clonotype came up a few times. CDR3 nucleotide sequence: TGCGCCAGCAGCTCTTCGGGGGGCGGCTCCTACGAGCAGTACTTC. Encoded protein: CASSSSGGGSYEQYF. This chain connects TRBV5-1 to TRBJ2-7; D is perhaps TRBD2 (7 bases). Trimming left V 3 bases short and J 0 bases short, with 13 bases between. The germline V gene has CDR1 SGHRS and CDR2 YFSETQ. The CDR3 loop spans 15 amino acids.

In this sample, this clonotype turned up once. Germline and junction disagree at one end, which may indicate a read error. The J gene is TRBJ2-7, the V gene TRBV3-1; 8 bases agree with TRBD1. The CDR3 is 12 amino acids. CDR1 is LGHDT, CDR2 YNNKEL, per germline (reference sequence). The CDR3 DNA reads as TGTACCAGCAGCGACAGGGGCTACGAGCAGTACTTC. Translating it yields CTSSDRGYEQYF.

The chain combines TRBV21-1 with TRBJ1-5; the D call of TRBD1 is as the table states it, not checked on the DNA. TRBV21-1 is a pseudogene locus. This CDR3 spans 19 amino acids. Here the CDR3 DNA reads TGTGCCAGCAGCATAGACCGGGACAGGGCCGTCGTGAGCAATCAGCCCCAGCATTTT. This translates into CASSIDRDRAVVSNQPQHF.

This clonotype came up once. A much more abundant neighbour one base away suggests this may be a read error. J is TRBJ1-5 and V is TRBV10-3; D is undetermined. V lost 4 bases and J 4 bases, leaving 5 bases between the germline ends. The CDR3 length is 12 residues. Per germline, CDR1 ENHRY and CDR2 SYGVKD. The CDR3 DNA reads TGTGCCATCAGTGGGGGAAATCAGCCCCAGCATTTT. It specifies CAISGGNQPQHF.

This clonotype showed up just a few times. The chain has TRBV4-3 and TRBJ2-7; D is tentatively TRBD1 or TRBD2 (5 bases each). Germline V gives CDR1 LGHNA, CDR2 YSLEER. V was shortened by 0 bases and J by 3 bases, with 12 bases between the two germline ends. This CDR3 contains 15 residues. The CDR3 spells CASSQDEGRDYEQYF. In DNA, the CDR3 is TGCGCCAGCAGCCAAGATGAGGGCAGGGACTACGAGCAGTACTTC.

This clonotype was recorded many times. This chain joins TRBV7-9 and TRBJ2-3, with D possibly TRBD1 on 6 matching bases. Deletions cut 6 bases from V and 2 bases from J, with 12 bases between. Germline V lookup: CDR1 SEHNR, CDR2 FQNEAQ (reference sequence). The CDR3 length is 14 residues. This chain's CDR3 is CASSSKGVTDTQYF. The CDR3, as DNA: TGTGCCAGCAGTTCAAAGGGGGTCACAGATACGCAGTATTTT.